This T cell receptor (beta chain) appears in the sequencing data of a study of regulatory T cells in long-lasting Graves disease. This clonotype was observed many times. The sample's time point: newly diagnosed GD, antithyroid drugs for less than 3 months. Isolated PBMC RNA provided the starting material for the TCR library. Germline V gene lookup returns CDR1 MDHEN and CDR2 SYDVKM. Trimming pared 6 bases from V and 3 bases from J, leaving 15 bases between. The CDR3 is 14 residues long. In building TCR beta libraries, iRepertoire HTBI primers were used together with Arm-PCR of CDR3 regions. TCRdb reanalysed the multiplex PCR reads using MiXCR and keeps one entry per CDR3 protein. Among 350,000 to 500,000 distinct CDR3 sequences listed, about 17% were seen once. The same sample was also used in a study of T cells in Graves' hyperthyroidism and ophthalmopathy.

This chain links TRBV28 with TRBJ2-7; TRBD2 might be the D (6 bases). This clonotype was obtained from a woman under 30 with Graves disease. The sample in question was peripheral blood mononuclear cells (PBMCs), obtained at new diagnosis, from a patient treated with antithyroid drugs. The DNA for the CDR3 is TGTGCCAGCAGCCCGGGACTGGACCGCTACGAGCAGTACTTC. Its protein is CASSPGLDRYEQYF.